The 9 T cell receptor beta chains below were found in one sample sequenced in a study of immune heterogeneity within non-small cell lung tumors. The authors amplified TCR beta CDR3 by multiplex PCR with 32 V and 13 J primers. TCRdb fed the multiplex PCR reads into MiXCR, producing one record per CDR3 protein. This table holds some 15,000 distinct CDR3 sequences, 25% to 35% found once. The template consisted of bulk tumor genomic DNA, with roughly 0.6 ug used per sample. The authors collected several far-apart biopsies from each primary tumor during surgery. Enrolled patients presented with newly diagnosed, previously untreated non-small cell lung cancer and underwent curative surgery. Sequencing was performed on lung tumor tissue. The source of these receptors is a woman aged 45-60 years with non-small cell lung cancer.

The V gene is TRBV19, the J gene TRBJ2-7; D is ambiguous. Germline CDR1 LNHDA, CDR2 SQIVND (reference sequence). The CDR3 is 12 residues long. The germline V and J ends were trimmed by 5 bases and 4 bases, with 9 bases remaining between them. CDR3 amino acids: CASSPGIYEQYF. CDR3 bases: TGTGCCAGTAGTCCGGGTATTTACGAGCAGTACTTC. Together with reference TRBV19 and TRBJ2-7, the CDR3 gives the full variable domain: DGGITQSPKYLFRKEGQNVTLSCEQNLNHDAMYWYRQDPGQGLRLIYYSQIVNDFQKGDIAEGYSVSREKKESFPLTVTSAQKNPTAFYLCASSPGIYEQYFGPGTRLTVT.

This clonotype is deemed medium-sized. The chain links TRBV20-1 to TRBJ1-1, with 11 bases fitting TRBD1. CDR1 is DFQATT, CDR2 SNEGSKA, per germline (reference sequence). The CDR3 covers 15 residues. V shed 1 base and J 1 base; nucleotides not matched to a gene: 2. CDR3 sequence reads: CSARGTGGWNTEAFF. The CDR3 region has the DNA TGCAGTGCTAGAGGGACAGGGGGCTGGAACACTGAAGCTTTCTTT.

This clonotype is medium-sized within its sample. The genes are TRBV5-8 and TRBJ2-7, with D perhaps matching TRBD2 (6 bases). CDR1 SGHTS and CDR2 YDEGEE come from the germline V gene. The CDR3 is 14 amino acids. V lost 4 bases to trimming and J lost 2 bases, with 13 bases between them. The CDR3 reads CASSLWGLTYEQYF. The CDR3 coding sequence is TGTGCCAGCAGCCTGTGGGGACTCACCTACGAGCAGTACTTC.

With respect to this clonotype: This may be a read error: a much more frequent sequence differs by one nucleotide. The CDR3 DNA reads as TGTGCCAACAGCAAGGACAGCAGGGGGCGAGAGACCCAGTACTTC. It specifies CANSKDSRGRETQYF. This sequence joins TRBV15 and TRBJ2-5; 8 nucleotides match TRBD1. Germline V gives CDR1 LNHNV, CDR2 YYDKDF (reference sequence). There are 15 residues in the CDR3. Looking up the rest from reference TRBV15 and TRBJ2-5 gives the full variable domain: DAMVIQNPRYQVTQFGKPVTLSCSQTLNHNVMYWYQQKSSQAPKLLFHYYDKDFNNEADTPDNFQSRRPNTSFCFLDIRSPGLGDTAMYLCANSKDSRGRETQYFGPGTRLLVL.

Comments on this clonotype: This clone may be a read error of a much larger clone one base away. J is TRBJ1-5 and V is TRBV2; D unresolved. The CDR3 totals 14 residues. Germline V lookup: CDR1 SNHLY, CDR2 FYNNEI. V was shortened by 6 bases and J by 2 bases, with 11 bases between the two germline ends. In nucleotides, the CDR3 is TGTGCCAGCAGCAGGAGGGAAGGCAATCAGCCCCAGCATTTT. The encoded protein is CASSRREGNQPQHF.

In its sample, this clonotype was seen many times. CDR3 sequence reads: CSPTGREETQYF. CDR3 in DNA: TGCAGTCCAACCGGGAGGGAAGAGACCCAGTACTTC. The chain combines TRBV20-1 with TRBJ2-5; TRBD2 aligns across 8 bases. The V gene end was trimmed by 8 bases and the J gene end by 3 bases; junction bases not matched to a gene: 5. Per germline, CDR1 DFQATT and CDR2 SNEGSKA (reference sequence). The CDR3 totals 12 residues.

The chain recombines TRBV12-3 or TRBV12-4 with TRBJ2-7; possibly TRBD1 for D (5 bases). The length of the CDR3 is 15 residues. V lost 5 bases to trimming and J lost 3 bases, with 17 bases between them. The CDR3 DNA reads as TGTGCCAGCAGTGAAACAGGTGTGATTTACTACGAGCAGTACTTC. This codes for CASSETGVIYYEQYF.

This clonotype was detected only a few times. This chain joins TRBV20-1 and TRBJ2-5; weak D call: TRBD2 (5 bases). From germline, CDR1 is DFQATT and CDR2 SNEGSKA (reference sequence). The CDR3 loop spans 12 amino acids. Trimming took 3 bases from V and 5 from J, leaving 10 bases between them. For the CDR3, the DNA is TGCAGTGCTAGTTTCCGGAGGGAGACCCAGTACTTC. It is translated as CSASFRRETQYF.

With regard to this clonotype: This may be a read error: a much more frequent sequence differs by one nucleotide. The chain carries TRBV19 and TRBJ1-1, with D hard to call. Germline V gene lookup returns CDR1 LNHDA and CDR2 SQIVND (reference sequence). CDR3 length equals 16 residues. The CDR3 protein is CAGRSYQNKMNTEAFF. As DNA, the CDR3 is TGTGCCGGTAGATCATATCAGAACAAAATGAACACTGAAGCTTTCTTT. Full variable domain (rest looked up from reference TRBV19 and TRBJ1-1): DGGITQSPKYLFRKEGQNVTLSCEQNLNHDAMYWYRQDPGQGLRLIYYSQIVNDFQKGDIAEGYSVSREKKESFPLTVTSAQKNPTAFYLCAGRSYQNKMNTEAFFGQGTRLTVV.